This TCR beta chain originates from a study of blood T cell repertoires in COVID-19. Study at large: The United States, Italy and Spain provided the acute and convalescent COVID-19 samples.

The V gene's germline CDR1 is SGHRS and CDR2 YFSETQ. The CDR3 loop spans 14 amino acids. Trimming took 5 bases from V and 4 from J; bases not matched to a gene: 5. Original processing methods: Estimated nucleated cell counts came from reference gene primer amplification. Method: immunoSEQ multiplex PCR; TCRdb's copy keeps in-frame clones and lacks some. V and J calls and clone size are those listed in that table; D and trimming were worked out from the DNA. Here the sample spans approximately 160,000 clones, 86% being singletons. Sequenced: peripheral blood. This TCR came from a woman in her sixties or seventies with acute or convalescent COVID-19. V is TRBV5-1 and J is TRBJ2-3; 9 bases map to TRBD1. CDR3 sequence (DNA): TGCGCCAGCAGACTCGACAGGGGGTCAGATACGCAGTATTTT. It is translated as CASRLDRGSDTQYF.